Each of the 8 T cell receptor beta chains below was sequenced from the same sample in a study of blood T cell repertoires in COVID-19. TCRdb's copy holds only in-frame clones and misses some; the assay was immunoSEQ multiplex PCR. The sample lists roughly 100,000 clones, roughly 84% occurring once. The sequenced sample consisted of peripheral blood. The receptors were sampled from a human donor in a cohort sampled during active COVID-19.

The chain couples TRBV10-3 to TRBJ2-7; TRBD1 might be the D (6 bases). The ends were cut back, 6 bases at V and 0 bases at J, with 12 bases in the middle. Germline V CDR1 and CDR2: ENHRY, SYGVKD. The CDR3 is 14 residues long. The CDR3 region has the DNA TGTGCCATCAGGCCCACAGGGAACTCCTACGAGCAGTACTTC. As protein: CAIRPTGNSYEQYF.

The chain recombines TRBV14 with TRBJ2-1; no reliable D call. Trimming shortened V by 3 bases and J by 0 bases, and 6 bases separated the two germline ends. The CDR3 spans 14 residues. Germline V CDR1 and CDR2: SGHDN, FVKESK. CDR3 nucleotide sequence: TGTGCCAGCAGCCAGTATAGCTCCTACAATGAGCAGTTCTTC. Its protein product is CASSQYSSYNEQFF.

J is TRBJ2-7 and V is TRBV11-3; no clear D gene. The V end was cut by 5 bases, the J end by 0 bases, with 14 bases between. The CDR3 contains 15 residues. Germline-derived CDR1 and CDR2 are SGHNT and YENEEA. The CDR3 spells CASSLNSDSSYEQYF. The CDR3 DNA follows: TGTGCCAGCAGCCTCAACAGTGATAGCTCCTACGAGCAGTACTTC.

CDR3 sequence (DNA): TGTGCCAGCAGCTTAGCCCTCGAGACGACAGGGGGCTCCTACGAGCAGTACTTC. This codes for CASSLALETTGGSYEQYF. The rearrangement links TRBV11-2 to TRBJ2-7; 9 nucleotides line up with TRBD1. Germline trimming cut 1 base from V and 0 bases from J; bases unmatched to any gene: 10. From germline, CDR1 is SGHAT and CDR2 FQNNGV. The length of the CDR3 is 18 residues.

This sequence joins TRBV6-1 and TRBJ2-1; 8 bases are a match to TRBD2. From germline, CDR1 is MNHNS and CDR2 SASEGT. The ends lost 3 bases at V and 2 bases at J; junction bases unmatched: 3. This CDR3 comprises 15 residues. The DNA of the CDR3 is TGTGCCAGCAGTGATCGGGGGGGGCCCTACAATGAGCAGTTCTTC. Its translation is CASSDRGGPYNEQFF.

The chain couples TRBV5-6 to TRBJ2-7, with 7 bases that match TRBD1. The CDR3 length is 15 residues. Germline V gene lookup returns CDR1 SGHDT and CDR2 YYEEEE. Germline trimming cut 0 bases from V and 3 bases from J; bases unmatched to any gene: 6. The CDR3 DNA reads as TGTGCCAGCAGCTTGGAAGACAGGGTTAACTACGAGCAGTACTTC. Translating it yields CASSLEDRVNYEQYF. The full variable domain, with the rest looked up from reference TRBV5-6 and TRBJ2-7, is DAGVTQSPTHLIKTRGQQVTLRCSPKSGHDTVSWYQQALGQGPQFIFQYYEEEERQRGNFPDRFSGHQFPNYSSELNVNALLLGDSALYLCASSLEDRVNYEQYFGPGTRLTVT.

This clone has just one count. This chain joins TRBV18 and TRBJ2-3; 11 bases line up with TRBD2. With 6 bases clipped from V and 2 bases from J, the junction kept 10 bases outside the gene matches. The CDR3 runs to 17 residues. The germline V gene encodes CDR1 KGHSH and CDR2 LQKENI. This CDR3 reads CASSRSGGVLHTDTQYF. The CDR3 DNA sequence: TGTGCCAGCTCTCGTAGCGGGGGGGTCCTTCACACAGATACGCAGTATTTT.

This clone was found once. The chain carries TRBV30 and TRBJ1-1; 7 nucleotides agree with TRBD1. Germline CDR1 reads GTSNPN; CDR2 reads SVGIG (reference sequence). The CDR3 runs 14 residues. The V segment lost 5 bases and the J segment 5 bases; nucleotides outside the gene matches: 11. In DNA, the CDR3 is TGTGCCTGGGGGCGGAGGGGGCTAGAGACTGAAGCTTTCTTT. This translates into CAWGRRGLETEAFF.